What follows are 22 T cell receptor beta chains derived from one specimen sequenced in a study of blood T cells in healthy people across ages. Together with a sample-barcoded 5' primer, a J-beta primer mix was included in a second PCR lasting about 7 to 12 cycles. TCRdb used MiXCR to reprocess the 5' RACE reads, holding one entry per CDR3 protein. The sample lists 700,000 to 900,000 distinct CDR3 sequences; 25% to 30% were seen once. A further study also used this sample, focusing on T cells of mothers and their children.

Sequenced material: blood. Source of these receptors: a boy aged 5-17 years in good health.

This sequence joins TRBV21-1 and TRBJ2-4; the table's D gene call, TRBD1, was not cross checked with the DNA. TRBV21-1 is a pseudogene locus. This CDR3 spans 18 amino acids. The CDR3 loop is CASRIKPGQRIAKNIQYF. DNA for the CDR3: TGTGCCAGCAGAATAAAACCGGGACAGCGTATAGCCAAAAACATTCAGTACTTC.

This clonotype was counted between two and nine times. The chain uses TRBV2 and TRBJ1-5, with D maybe TRBD1 (6 bases). The germline V gene has CDR1 SNHLY and CDR2 FYNNEI. V lost 8 bases to trimming and J lost 2 bases, with 16 bases between them. The CDR3 totals 15 residues. CDR3 protein: CASGRDIFGNQPQHF. CDR3 coding DNA: TGTGCCAGCGGTAGGGACATTTTTGGCAATCAGCCCCAGCATTTT.

The chain joins TRBV14 to TRBJ2-4; D gene ambiguous. Trimming removed 4 bases at V and 4 bases at J, with 14 bases between. The CDR3 contains 15 residues. CDR1 and CDR2 from the germline V gene are SGHDN and FVKESK. The CDR3 sequence: CASSPSSRAKNIQYF. The CDR3 nucleotides are TGTGCCAGCAGCCCATCATCAAGGGCAAAAAACATTCAGTACTTC.

V is TRBV5-1 and J is TRBJ2-1; TRBD1 matches at 7 bases. Near its end, the DNA agrees better with TRBJ2-5, so the J call may be wrong. CDR1 and CDR2 (germline): SGHRS, YFSETQ. The CDR3 is made up of 11 amino acids. For the CDR3, the DNA is TGCGCCAGCAGCTTCGACAGGGTCCAGTACTTC. Translation: CASSFDRVQYF.

J is TRBJ2-2 and V is TRBV20-1, with 7 positions matching TRBD1. In germline, CDR1 is DFQATT, CDR2 SNEGSKA (reference sequence). The CDR3 covers 14 residues. Trimming removed 1 base from V and 3 bases from J; junction bases left unmatched: 2. The CDR3 DNA is TGCAGTGCTAGAGCACAGGGGCACACCGGGGAGCTGTTTTTT. Translating gives CSARAQGHTGELFF.

The chain joins TRBV6-4 to TRBJ2-2; 12 bases fit TRBD2. V lost 2 bases to trimming and J lost 10 bases; unmatched junction nucleotides: 8. In germline, CDR1 is MRHNA, CDR2 SNTAGT. CDR3 length: 16 residues. CDR3 region: CASSDASSGGATELFF. The CDR3 DNA follows: TGTGCCAGCAGTGACGCATCTAGCGGGGGGGCGACGGAGCTGTTTTTT.

This clonotype was found a few times. CDR3 DNA sequence: TGTGCCAGCAGCTTTACCGGGACAGGGGGCGGCTACACCTTC. Residues: CASSFTGTGGGYTF. V is TRBV2 and J is TRBJ1-2; 12 bases are a match to TRBD1. This CDR3 is 14 amino acids long. CDR1 is SNHLY, CDR2 FYNNEI, per germline. V lost 6 bases and J lost 8; bases outside the gene matches: 7.

This chain joins TRBV28 and TRBJ2-7; no reliable D call. In germline, CDR1 is MDHEN, CDR2 SYDVKM. CDR3 length: 12 amino acids. V was trimmed by 2 bases and J by 3 bases, leaving 5 bases between them. CDR3 protein: CASSLQNYEQYF. CDR3 nucleotides: TGTGCCAGCAGTTTACAGAACTACGAGCAGTACTTC.

The V and J genes are TRBV3-1 and TRBJ2-7; D call uncertain. The length of the CDR3 is 14 residues. The V gene's germline CDR1 is LGHDT and CDR2 YNNKEL (reference sequence). Trimming took off 3 bases at V and 0 bases at J, with 9 bases between the two ends. CDR3 loop: CASSHATYSYEQYF. The CDR3 DNA is TGTGCCAGCAGCCACGCGACCTACTCCTACGAGCAGTACTTC.

The V gene is TRBV5-1, the J gene TRBJ1-2; TRBD1 is a possible D gene (5 bases). Trimming took off 3 bases at V and 9 bases at J, with 21 bases between the two ends. This CDR3 has 15 amino acids. Germline V CDR1 and CDR2: SGHRS, YFSETQ. The CDR3 bases are TGCGCCAGCAGCTACGGCTCAGGGCCTGCTATTAGCTACACCTTC. It yields the protein CASSYGSGPAISYTF.

The chain uses TRBV24-1 and TRBJ2-5; 9 bases map to TRBD1. Near its end, the DNA agrees better with TRBJ2-1, so the J call may be wrong. The CDR3 is 14 amino acids. CDR1 KGHDR and CDR2 SFDVKD come from the germline V gene. For the CDR3, the DNA is TGTGCCACCAGTGATCCCCGGGACAGGGATGAGCAGTTCTTC. Protein: CATSDPRDRDEQFF.

This clonotype has just a few counts. The chain uses TRBV7-3 and TRBJ2-3; 9 positions match TRBD2. Trimming cost V 3 bases and J 6 bases; bases outside gene matches: 7. Germline-derived CDR1 and CDR2 are SGHTA and FQGTGA. This CDR3 has 15 amino acids. This CDR3 is CASSFRGGAGDTQYF. Here the CDR3 DNA reads TGTGCCAGCAGCTTCCGCGGGGGGGCCGGGGATACGCAGTATTTT.

This clonotype has just a few counts. The junction and the germline gene differ at one end; a read error may be behind it. V gene TRBV7-3 combines with J gene TRBJ2-5; TRBD1 matches 10 bases. Germline lookup yields CDR1 SGHTA and CDR2 FQGTGA. The CDR3 spans 14 residues. CDR3 DNA: TGCGCCAGCAGCTCGGACAGGGGGTCGGGGGAGCAGTACTTC. Translation gives CASSSDRGSGEQYF.

Notes on this clonotype: A read error may produce the germline difference seen at one junction end. The rearrangement links TRBV3-1 to TRBJ2-1, with 9 bases that match TRBD1. This CDR3 spans 12 amino acids. The germline gives CDR1 LGHDT, CDR2 YNNKEL (reference sequence). The CDR3 sequence: CASSQEGQGPVF. In nucleotides, the CDR3 is TGTGCCAGCAGCCAGGAAGGACAGGGGCCGGTCTTC.

The chain has TRBV2 and TRBJ2-7; D is possibly TRBD2 (5 bases). The J call is uncertain, as TRBJ2-1 better fits the DNA end. The CDR3 runs to 14 residues. Germline CDR1 is SNHLY and CDR2 is FYNNEI. The CDR3 loop is CASSDGDFYNEQFF. The CDR3 DNA is TGTGCCAGCAGTGACGGGGATTTTTACAATGAGCAGTTCTTC.

This clonotype was counted many times. The chain recombines TRBV7-8 with TRBJ2-2; maybe TRBD1 (5 bases). Between the trimmed V and J ends, which lost 5 bases and 7 bases, there was a span of 14 bases. The V gene's germline CDR1 is SGHVS and CDR2 FQNEAQ. The CDR3 is made up of 14 amino acids. The CDR3: CASSPRQLFGELFF. CDR3 nucleotides: TGTGCCAGCAGCCCCCGACAGCTCTTCGGGGAGCTGTTTTTT.

This clonotype was seen a handful of times. The J gene is TRBJ2-5, the V gene TRBV28, with TRBD2 matching 7 bases. CDR3 length equals 15 residues. The V gene's germline CDR1 is MDHEN and CDR2 SYDVKM. Losses at the gene ends were 7 bases for V and 2 bases for J; bases not matched to a gene: 10. The CDR3 spells CASKPVAGGQETQYF. The CDR3 DNA follows: TGTGCCAGCAAACCCGTGGCCGGGGGGCAAGAGACCCAGTACTTC.

About this clonotype: One end of the junction varies from germline; a read error may be responsible. The gene calls are TRBV5-1 and TRBJ2-7, with 8 bases that match TRBD1. CDR1 and CDR2 (germline): SGHRS, YFSETQ. This CDR3 has 14 amino acids. CDR3: CASSSDRAPYGQYF. As DNA, the CDR3 is TGCGCCAGCAGCTCGGACAGGGCCCCCTACGGGCAGTACTTC.

V gene TRBV7-9 combines with J gene TRBJ1-1, with D hard to call. The CDR3 has 15 amino acids. Per the germline V gene, CDR1 is SEHNR and CDR2 is FQNEAQ (reference sequence). Trimming shortened V by 4 bases and J by 0 bases, and 12 bases separated the two germline ends. CDR3 sequence reads: CASSSDLRVNTEAFF. Written as DNA, the CDR3 is TGTGCCAGCAGCTCGGACCTTAGGGTGAACACTGAAGCTTTCTTT.

The CDR3 here is CASSRTLGRPIFNTEAFF. The CDR3 DNA is TGTGCCAGCAGCCGAACCCTGGGCAGACCCATATTCAACACTGAAGCTTTCTTT. The chain joins TRBV6-1 to TRBJ1-1; D is ambiguous. Germline V gene sequence: CDR1 MNHNS, CDR2 SASEGT. With 6 bases removed from V and 2 bases from J, the gap between germline ends came to 25 bases. The CDR3 extends over 18 amino acids.

The CDR3 protein is CASSQDALLNYGYTF. In DNA, the CDR3 is TGTGCCAGCAGCCAAGACGCCCTACTCAACTATGGCTACACCTTC. This chain joins TRBV3-1 and TRBJ1-2; D is undetermined. The V end was cut by 0 bases, the J end by 2 bases, with 10 bases between. The germline CDR1 and CDR2 sequences are LGHDT and YNNKEL (reference sequence). This CDR3 has 15 residues.

The rearrangement joins TRBV10-3 to TRBJ2-2, with 10 positions matching TRBD1. After removal of 10 bases from V and 3 bases from J, the junction contained 2 bases not matched to a gene. Germline assignment: CDR1 ENHRY and CDR2 SYGVKD. The CDR3 has 13 amino acids. This CDR3 is CATGTGDTGELFF. CDR3 nucleotides: TGTGCCACAGGGACAGGGGACACCGGGGAGCTGTTTTTT.